The sequence of this T cell receptor beta chain was determined in a study of prognosis after radiotherapy for stage I lung cancer. Study summary: Four to six patients had oligometastatic NSCLC after surgical resection of the primary tumor, and roughly 13 had newly diagnosed primary stage I lung tumors.

Starting from genomic DNA, TCR beta CDR3 was amplified through two-round multiplex PCR. The first PCR round targeted every TRBV and TRBJ gene with specific primers. Via MiXCR, TCRdb re-called the multiplex PCR reads, giving one row per CDR3 protein. The sample shows around 29,000 distinct CDR3 sequences, 35% to 55% of them seen only once. CDR1 is MNHEY and CDR2 is SMNVEV in the germline V gene (reference sequence). The CDR3 sequence is 13 residues long. General study points: Reportedly, TRBV and TRBJ gene usage varied with metastasis presence. With medians of around 10,000 versus 6,900, unique TCR clone counts fell after stereotactic body radiation therapy.

Remarks on this clonotype: Its specificity is not known. A far larger clone is off by one base, so a read error is likely.

This TCR came from a donor over 45 with non-small cell lung cancer. This specimen consisted of PBMCs, obtained before or after stereotactic body radiation therapy (not recorded which). The V call is TRBV27, the J call TRBJ1-1; no firm D call. The CDR3 DNA is TGTGCCAGCAGTTACTCGAGAGATACTGAAGCTTCCTTT. Translating gives CASSYSRDTEASF.